Shown below are 32 T cell receptor beta chains from a single sample sequenced in a study of blood T cell repertoires in COVID-19. TCRdb keeps only in-frame clones here, not all; method: immunoSEQ multiplex PCR. The data hold around 50,000 clones, with around 87% observed a single time. Sequencing was done on a sample of peripheral blood. The receptors were sampled from a woman aged 80 or over with COVID-19, enrolled during active disease.

In regard to this clone: This same CDR3 is encoded by further DNA sequences in the sample. This chain uses TRBV3-1 (or the pseudogene TRBV3-2) with TRBJ1-5; TRBD1 might be the D (5 bases). The CDR3 loop spans 14 amino acids. The V gene lost 1 base and the J gene lost 2 bases, with 6 bases spanning the gap. The germline CDR1 and CDR2 sequences are LGHDT and YNNKEL (reference sequence). The CDR3 sequence is CASSQGGGNQPQHF. As DNA, the CDR3 is TGTGCCAGCAGCCAAGGGGGGGGCAATCAGCCCCAGCATTTT.

This chain links TRBV5-6 with TRBJ2-2; D is unclear. This CDR3 has 16 residues. V lost 0 bases and J lost 4, with 13 bases in between. Germline values: CDR1 SGHDT, CDR2 YYEEEE. CDR3 nucleotides: TGTGCCAGCAGCTTGGACCAGGTTCGACCCACCGGGGAGCTGTTTTTT. Its translation is CASSLDQVRPTGELFF.

The chain has TRBV30 and TRBJ1-5, with a tentative D call TRBD1 (5 bases). With 2 bases removed from V and 5 bases from J, the gap between germline ends came to 13 bases. Looked up from germline, CDR1 is GTSNPN and CDR2 is SVGIG (reference sequence). The CDR3 is 14 residues long. The CDR3 reads CAWSSSRGYQPQHF. CDR3 nucleotides: TGTGCCTGGAGTTCCTCCCGGGGGTATCAGCCCCAGCATTTT.

This chain links TRBV6-5 with TRBJ2-7; 7 nucleotides align to TRBD1. This CDR3 has 15 amino acids. CDR1 is MNHEY, CDR2 SVGAGI, per germline. V lost 4 bases to trimming and J lost 0 bases; unmatched junction nucleotides: 6. CDR3 in amino acids: CASSFQTGSSYEQYF. The DNA of the CDR3 is TGTGCCAGCAGTTTCCAGACAGGGAGCTCCTACGAGCAGTACTTC.

This sequence joins TRBV5-5 and TRBJ2-5; 8 bases are a match to TRBD2. Germline values: CDR1 SGHKS, CDR2 YYEKEE (reference sequence). The CDR3 sequence is 16 residues long. With 0 bases clipped from V and 5 bases from J, the junction kept 9 bases outside the gene matches. The DNA of the CDR3 is TGTGCCAGCAGCTTGGCGGGGGGGCCTTTCTTGGAGACCCAGTACTTC. The encoded protein is CASSLAGGPFLETQYF.

The chain links TRBV5-4 to TRBJ2-1, with TRBD2 matching over 12 bases. Trimming took 4 bases from V and 7 from J; bases not matched to a gene: 3. In germline, CDR1 is SGHNT, CDR2 YYREEE (reference sequence). The CDR3 totals 14 residues. CDR3 nucleotides: TGTGCCAGCAGCCGACTAGCGGGGGAGAATGAGCAGTTCTTC. This translates into CASSRLAGENEQFF.

The chain links TRBV3-1 (or the pseudogene TRBV3-2) to TRBJ2-7; 12 bases match TRBD1. V lost 4 bases to trimming and J lost 2 bases; unmatched junction nucleotides: 3. Per germline, CDR1 LGHDT and CDR2 YNNKEL (reference sequence). CDR3 length equals 15 residues. CDR3 sequence: CASSPGTGGPYEQYF. DNA of the CDR3: TGTGCCAGCAGCCCCGGGACAGGGGGCCCCTACGAGCAGTACTTC.

The chain uses TRBV12-2 and TRBJ2-3; the tabulated D call, TRBD2, remains unverified against the DNA. TRBV12-2 is assigned pseudogene status. This CDR3 has 19 amino acids. The CDR3 bases are TGTGCAAGTCGCTTAAACCCCCTTAGAAGCGGTACTAGCACAGATACGCAGTATTTT. It encodes CASRLNPLRSGTSTDTQYF.

The rearrangement uses TRBV4-2 and TRBJ2-5, with a tentative D call TRBD1 (5 bases). The CDR3 extends over 14 amino acids. Germline V gene sequence: CDR1 LGHNA, CDR2 YNFKEQ. V was cut by 1 base and J by 5 bases, with 11 bases left in between. This CDR3 is CASSQGGGAETQYF. The CDR3 DNA reads TGTGCCAGCAGCCAAGGAGGTGGGGCGGAGACCCAGTACTTC.

CDR3 sequence reads: CASSQRGLVYEQYF. CDR3 coding DNA: TGTGCCAGCAGCCAAAGGGGGCTGGTCTACGAGCAGTACTTC. The chain combines TRBV3-1 (or the pseudogene TRBV3-2) with TRBJ2-7; 7 bases line up with TRBD1. This CDR3 is built from 14 residues. V shed 2 bases, J shed 3 bases, and the junction held 4 bases outside the gene matches. Germline assignment: CDR1 LGHDT and CDR2 YNNKEL (reference sequence).

The chain carries TRBV10-2 and TRBJ2-7, with 9 positions matching TRBD1. The CDR3 totals 13 residues. The J segment lost 5 bases and the V segment lost 9 bases, leaving 8 bases of the junction unmatched. The germline gives CDR1 WSHSY, CDR2 SAAADI. The CDR3 DNA reads TGCGCCAGTGGACAGGGGTTGTCAAACGAGCAGTACTTC. This encodes CASGQGLSNEQYF.

The V call is TRBV10-3, the J call TRBJ2-3; 8 bases align to TRBD2. CDR3 length: 15 residues. J lost 1 base, V lost 2 bases, and 2 bases had no gene match. Looked up from germline, CDR1 is ENHRY and CDR2 is SYGVKD. CDR3 loop: CAISERGGGTDTQYF. CDR3 DNA: TGTGCCATCAGTGAGCGGGGGGGAGGCACAGATACGCAGTATTTT.

The chain combines TRBV6-1 with TRBJ2-2; 11 bases align to TRBD2. With 4 bases clipped from V and 7 bases from J, the junction kept 8 bases outside the gene matches. In germline, CDR1 is MNHNS, CDR2 SASEGT. The CDR3 has 16 residues. The CDR3, as DNA: TGTGCCAGCAGTGGGATAGCGGGGGGGCTTGGCGGGGAGCTGTTTTTT. Its translation is CASSGIAGGLGGELFF.

The chain has TRBV7-9 and TRBJ1-5; D unresolved. The germline V gene encodes CDR1 SEHNR and CDR2 FQNEAQ (reference sequence). The ends were cut back, 1 base at V and 2 bases at J, with 9 bases in the middle. The CDR3 is 15 residues long. The CDR3 sequence is CASSLDRAGNQPQHF. Written as DNA, the CDR3 is TGTGCCAGCAGCTTAGACCGTGCAGGCAATCAGCCCCAGCATTTT.

CDR3 protein: CASSLDFSPDEQFF. As DNA, the CDR3 is TGCGCCAGCAGCTTGGACTTTTCCCCTGATGAGCAGTTCTTC. The genes are TRBV5-1 and TRBJ2-1, with unresolved D. V dropped 0 bases and J dropped 8 bases, with 12 bases sitting between them. The germline gives CDR1 SGHRS, CDR2 YFSETQ. The CDR3 extends over 14 amino acids.

The J gene is TRBJ1-2, the V gene TRBV30; 7 bases agree with TRBD1. CDR1 and CDR2 from the germline V gene are GTSNPN and SVGIG (reference sequence). The CDR3 sequence is 14 residues long. Unmatched junction bases numbered 12, after V lost 5 bases and J lost 6 bases. The CDR3 coding sequence is TGTGCCTGGGACAGGGTATCTCTCGCGGATGGCTACACCTTC. As protein: CAWDRVSLADGYTF.

This clone was recorded only once. The CDR3 sequence: CASSIPGTTLRGYTF. CDR3 bases: TGTGCCAGTAGTATCCCCGGGACAACCCTCCGTGGCTACACCTTC. This rearrangement joins TRBV19 to TRBJ1-2; a weak D match, TRBD1 (6 bases). V was pared by 3 bases and J by 7 bases, with 18 bases between. Germline CDR1 is LNHDA and CDR2 is SQIVND (reference sequence). The CDR3 extends over 15 amino acids. The whole variable domain, filled in from reference TRBV19 and TRBJ1-2, reads DGGITQSPKYLFRKEGQNVTLSCEQNLNHDAMYWYRQDPGQGLRLIYYSQIVNDFQKGDIAEGYSVSREKKESFPLTVTSAQKNPTAFYLCASSIPGTTLRGYTFGSGTRLTVV.

The chain employs TRBV7-8 and TRBJ1-3; 7 nucleotides match TRBD1. The CDR3 length is 14 residues. V shed 5 bases and J 4 bases; nucleotides not matched to a gene: 5. From germline, CDR1 is SGHVS and CDR2 FQNEAQ. The CDR3 is CASSLDRAGNTIYF. As DNA, the CDR3 is TGTGCCAGCAGCCTTGACAGGGCGGGAAACACCATATATTTT.

This clone came up a few times. The genes are TRBV19 and TRBJ2-3; 8 bases line up with TRBD1. In germline, CDR1 is LNHDA, CDR2 SQIVND (reference sequence). The length of the CDR3 is 16 residues. Trimming at V came to 1 base and at J to 2 bases, leaving 5 bases not matched to a gene. CDR3 DNA sequence: TGTGCCAGTAGTATAGCGGACAGGGCTTACACAGATACGCAGTATTTT. Encoded protein: CASSIADRAYTDTQYF.

V is TRBV30 and J is TRBJ1-4, with TRBD1 matching 7 bases. Unmatched junction bases numbered 5, after V lost 1 base and J lost 0 bases. CDR1 is GTSNPN, CDR2 SVGIG, per germline (reference sequence). This CDR3 is built from 16 residues. The CDR3 loop reads CAWSGDSSATNEKLFF. Here the CDR3 DNA reads TGTGCCTGGAGTGGGGACAGCTCTGCAACTAATGAAAAACTGTTTTTT.

This chain links TRBV15 with TRBJ1-4; 7 bases align to TRBD1. The CDR3 is 16 residues long. The germline CDR1 and CDR2 sequences are LNHNV and YYDKDF (reference sequence). With V trimmed by 9 bases and J by 0 bases, 10 bases remained unmatched. This CDR3 is CATGWGQLATNEKLFF. CDR3 DNA: TGTGCCACGGGGTGGGGACAGCTTGCAACTAATGAAAAACTGTTTTTT.

The chain combines TRBV19 with TRBJ1-2, with D unresolved. CDR3 length equals 14 residues. The germline CDR1 and CDR2 sequences are LNHDA and SQIVND (reference sequence). The V gene lost 10 bases and the J gene lost 2 bases, with 17 bases spanning the gap. The CDR3 DNA is TGTGCCATTTTTTCCCGGACTGCGAACTATGGCTACACCTTC. Translated, it gives CAIFSRTANYGYTF.

Only one count was recorded for this clone. The V call is TRBV11-1, the J call TRBJ2-7; tentative D call: TRBD1 (5 bases). The CDR3 loop spans 14 amino acids. Germline CDR1 and CDR2: SGHAT and FQDESV (reference sequence). V was cut by 3 bases and J by 2 bases, with 11 bases left in between. The CDR3 is CASSFGDSTYEQYF. The CDR3 DNA follows: TGTGCCAGCAGCTTCGGCGACAGTACCTACGAGCAGTACTTC.

This clone occurred once. J is TRBJ1-1 and V is TRBV29-1; unclear D gene. Germline V CDR1 and CDR2: SQVTM, ANQGSEA. The CDR3 spans 12 residues. V lost 8 bases and J lost 2, with 12 bases in between. The CDR3 spells CSYSRGNTEAFF. DNA of the CDR3: TGCAGCTACTCCCGGGGAAACACTGAAGCTTTCTTT. The full variable domain, completed using reference TRBV29-1 and TRBJ1-1, is SAVISQKPSRDICQRGTSLTIQCQVDSQVTMMFWYRQQPGQSLTLIATANQGSEATYESGFVIDKFPISRPNLTFSTLTVSNMSPEDSSIYLCSYSRGNTEAFFGQGTRLTVV.

This chain links TRBV3-1 (or the pseudogene TRBV3-2) with TRBJ1-2; 7 nucleotides line up with TRBD1. This CDR3 has 18 amino acids. With 2 bases clipped from V and 0 bases from J, the junction kept 12 bases outside the gene matches. In germline, CDR1 is LGHDT, CDR2 YNNKEL (reference sequence). CDR3 in DNA: TGTGCCAGCAGCCAAAGAGGGACAGAGTTAGGAGCTAACTATGGCTACACCTTC. This sequence encodes CASSQRGTELGANYGYTF.

V is TRBV2 and J is TRBJ2-1, with D uncertain. Germline V gives CDR1 SNHLY, CDR2 FYNNEI. Trimming shortened V by 10 bases and J by 1 base, and 14 bases separated the two germline ends. The CDR3 consists of 14 residues. CDR3 sequence reads: CAIVLSPSYNEQFF. The DNA for the CDR3 is TGTGCCATCGTATTGAGTCCTTCCTACAATGAGCAGTTCTTC.

The chain links TRBV7-2 to TRBJ2-1; 13 bases agree with TRBD2. This CDR3 is 17 amino acids long. J gave up 7 bases and V 0 bases, and 6 bases lay outside the gene matches. Germline V lookup: CDR1 SGHTA, CDR2 FQGNSA. DNA for the CDR3: TGTGCCAGCAGCTTAGCGGTCGGGACTAGCGGGGAAAATGAGCAGTTCTTC. Translated, it gives CASSLAVGTSGENEQFF.

The V and J genes are TRBV9 and TRBJ2-3; 16 nucleotides align to TRBD2. Trimming took 0 bases from V and 2 from J; bases not matched to a gene: 6. CDR3 length equals 19 residues. Germline CDR1 and CDR2: SGDLS and YYNGEE. The CDR3 DNA is TGTGCCAGCAGCGTAGCTTGGGGACTAGCGGGGGGGACCACAGATACGCAGTATTTT. Encoded protein: CASSVAWGLAGGTTDTQYF.

The rearrangement links TRBV25-1 to TRBJ2-1; D possibly corresponds to TRBD2 (7 bases). Germline CDR1 and CDR2: MGHDK and SYGVNS. The CDR3 contains 16 residues. Trimming left V 3 bases short and J 3 bases short, with 15 bases between. CDR3 region: CASSDPTGGLYNEQFF. The CDR3, as DNA: TGTGCCAGCAGTGATCCTACGGGGGGCCTCTACAATGAGCAGTTCTTC.

The V call is TRBV5-1, the J call TRBJ2-3; D is perhaps TRBD2 (6 bases). Germline V CDR1 and CDR2: SGHRS, YFSETQ. V shed 0 bases and J shed 1 base, with 6 bases lying between them. The CDR3 runs to 14 residues. CDR3 residues: CASSLERGTDTQYF. The CDR3 DNA is TGCGCCAGCAGCTTGGAGCGGGGCACAGATACGCAGTATTTT.

This chain connects TRBV11-3 to TRBJ2-1; 9 positions match TRBD1. Trimming removed 1 base from V and 10 bases from J; junction bases left unmatched: 2. Per the germline V gene, CDR1 is SGHNT and CDR2 is YENEEA. The CDR3 is 13 residues long. In nucleotides, the CDR3 is TGTGCCAGCAGCTTAGGGACAGGGGTCGAGCAGTTCTTC. Protein sequence: CASSLGTGVEQFF.

This chain uses TRBV7-2 with TRBJ1-1, with D tentatively TRBD1 (5 bases). This CDR3 region has 13 residues. V shed 2 bases and J shed 6 bases, with 10 bases lying between them. The V gene's germline CDR1 is SGHTA and CDR2 FQGNSA. CDR3 bases: TGTGCCAGCAGCTTATTGGGGGGGGCTGAAGCTTTCTTT. Translation: CASSLLGGAEAFF.